Listed below are T cell receptor beta chains from one sample, sequenced in a study of vaccination and CD4 T cells after COVID-19. TCRdb re-analysed the PCR reads in MiXCR, keeping a single row per CDR3 protein. The sample records roughly 22,000 distinct CDR3 sequences, more than 45% being singletons. Sequenced material: CD4+ T cells from blood, taken before SARS-CoV-2 vaccination. Source of these receptors: a human donor who had recovered from COVID-19. Each CDR3 is given with its conserved first and last residue. The D gene is left open where the match is weak. Clone size is given for some rows only: seen once, a few or many times, or a class if the clone is expanded.

v_call	d_call	j_call	clone_size	cdr3_length	cdr3_nt	cdr3_aa
TRBV20-1	NA	TRBJ1-5	NA	12	TGCAGTGCCCTCTCCGGGGATCAGCCCCAGCATTTT	CSALSGDQPQHF
TRBV30	NA	TRBJ2-5	NA	11	TGTGCCTGGGCCGGCGCAGAGACCCAGTACTTC	CAWAGAETQYF
TRBV5-6	NA	TRBJ2-7	NA	16	TGTGCCAGCAGCCTCAGATCCGGGACTCAGGCCTACGAGCAGTACTTC	CASSLRSGTQAYEQYF
TRBV7-8	TRBD2	TRBJ2-7	once	17	TGTGCCAGCAGCTTAGCCCGGGGACTAGCGGGATTGAGCGAGCAGTACTTC	CASSLARGLAGLSEQYF
TRBV30	NA	TRBJ1-5	NA	13	TGTGCCTGGAGTGTAGGGGGCAATCAGCCCCAGCATTTT	CAWSVGGNQPQHF
TRBV20-1	NA	TRBJ2-3	few	12	TGCAGTGGGGGAGAGGGCACAGATACGCAGTATTTT	CSGGEGTDTQYF
TRBV20-1	TRBD2	TRBJ2-7	NA	15	TGCAGTGCTAGGGCTAGCGGGATAATCTCCTACGAGCAGTACTTC	CSARASGIISYEQYF
TRBV12-3/TRBV12-4	NA	TRBJ2-3	NA	16	TGTGCCAGCAGTAGGACGCCAGGGGACCCCGGAGATACGCAGTATTTT	CASSRTPGDPGDTQYF
TRBV24-1	NA	TRBJ1-1	few	14	TGTGCCACCAGTGATGGGACAAAGAACACTGAAGCTTTCTTT	CATSDGTKNTEAFF
TRBV27	NA	TRBJ1-2	NA	14	TGTGCCAGCAGACGGACAGACCGCCCCGGGGGCTACACCTTC	CASRRTDRPGGYTF
TRBV7-9	TRBD2	TRBJ2-3	NA	18	TGTGCCAGCAGCTCTAGGACTAGCGGGAGAAGGAGCACAGATACGCAGTATTTT	CASSSRTSGRRSTDTQYF
TRBV6-5	NA	TRBJ1-5	few	20	TGTGCCAGCAGTTACTCGAGTGGCGGGGGCTACGATTTCGGGAATCAGCCCCAGCATTTT	CASSYSSGGGYDFGNQPQHF
TRBV25-1	NA	TRBJ1-5	few	16	TGTGCCAGCAGTGAAGGGGGGAGAGGGGGCAATCAGCCCCAGCATTTT	CASSEGGRGGNQPQHF
TRBV6-5	NA	TRBJ2-7	NA	14	TGTGCCAGCAGTTATGCAGGGGCCAACTACGAGCAGTACTTC	CASSYAGANYEQYF
TRBV20-1	NA	TRBJ2-1	few	11	TGCAGTCCTTTAGGGGACAATGAGCAGTTCTTC	CSPLGDNEQFF
TRBV25-1	TRBD1	TRBJ1-6	few	15	TGTGCCAGCAGTGAATCTGACAGGGGAAATTCACCCCTCCACTTT	CASSESDRGNSPLHF
TRBV19	NA	TRBJ2-2	NA	14	TGTGCCAGTAGCATCTCGGGTCTGAGCGGGGAGCTGTTTTTT	CASSISGLSGELFF
TRBV7-2	TRBD2	TRBJ2-5	few	15	TGTGCCAGCAGCCCTCTAGCGGGAGGGCTTATGGCCCAGTACTTC	CASSPLAGGLMAQYF
TRBV6-1	NA	TRBJ2-6	once	16	TGTGCCAGCACCGCGGGACATGCCTCTGGGGCCAACGTCCTGACTTTC	CASTAGHASGANVLTF
TRBV6-2/TRBV6-3	NA	TRBJ2-5	NA	10	TGTGCCAGCAGACGGGAGACCCAGTACTTC	CASRRETQYF
TRBV15	NA	TRBJ1-4	NA	14	TGTGCCACCAGCAGAGGGACAGTATATGAAAAACTGTTTTTT	CATSRGTVYEKLFF
TRBV6-2/TRBV6-3	NA	TRBJ1-2	NA	12	TGTGCCAGCAGTTCCCAAAGCTATGGCTACACCTTC	CASSSQSYGYTF
TRBV3-1	TRBD1	TRBJ1-5	NA	14	TGTGCCAGCAGCCTGACAGGGCGGGATCAGCCCCAGCATTTT	CASSLTGRDQPQHF
TRBV7-2	TRBD1	TRBJ2-3	few	14	TGTGCCAGCAGCTTGACAGGGGGCACAGATACGCAGTATTTT	CASSLTGGTDTQYF
TRBV20-1	NA	TRBJ1-5	NA	14	TGCAGTACACGACCGGGGGCGAGCAATCAGCCCCAGCATTTT	CSTRPGASNQPQHF
TRBV20-1	TRBD2	TRBJ2-5	few	13	TGCAGTGCTCGGTACGGGAGGGGAGAGACCCAGTACTTC	CSARYGRGETQYF
TRBV6-2/TRBV6-3	NA	TRBJ1-2	NA	14	TGTGCCAGCAGTTACGCCGCAGCTAACTATGGCTACACCTTC	CASSYAAANYGYTF
TRBV7-6	NA	TRBJ2-6	NA	18	TGTGCCAGCAGCTCGCCGAGGGACGGCAGCTCTGGGGCCAACGTCCTGACTTTC	CASSSPRDGSSGANVLTF
TRBV9	NA	TRBJ1-5	NA	13	TGTGCCAGCAGCGTAGGTTTCAATCAGCCCCAGCATTTT	CASSVGFNQPQHF
TRBV28	NA	TRBJ2-7	NA	12	TGTGCCAGCAGTTTTAGCTCCTACGAGCAGTACTTC	CASSFSSYEQYF
TRBV18	TRBD2	TRBJ2-4	NA	15	TGTGCCAGCTCACCGACAGCGGGAGGGCAAAACATTCAGTACTTC	CASSPTAGGQNIQYF
TRBV7-2	TRBD2	TRBJ2-5	NA	17	TGTGCCAGCAGCTTATTTCACTTGGGACTACTAAGGGAGACCCAGTACTTC	CASSLFHLGLLRETQYF
TRBV20-1	TRBD2	TRBJ2-1	NA	16	TGCAGTGCTAGAGAGTTCACTAGCGGGACCAACAATGAGCAGTTCTTC	CSAREFTSGTNNEQFF
TRBV7-6	TRBD1	TRBJ2-7	NA	13	TGTGCCAGCGGCTCGGGGGACAGGCACGAGCAGTACTTC	CASGSGDRHEQYF
TRBV19	NA	TRBJ2-7	few	11	TGTGCCAGTAGTTCGAAATACGAGCAGTACTTC	CASSSKYEQYF
TRBV7-2	TRBD2	TRBJ2-7	NA	16	TGTGCCAGCAGCTTAGCGCGGCCTAGCGGAACCTACGAGCAGTACTTC	CASSLARPSGTYEQYF
TRBV19	NA	TRBJ2-1	NA	15	TGTGCCAGTAGTATAGGGGCGGCACAGGGAGGTGAGCAGTTCTTC	CASSIGAAQGGEQFF
TRBV20-1	TRBD1	TRBJ1-6	few	17	TGCAGTGCTAGAGATTCAGGGGGCAAGTCCTATAATTCACCCCTCCACTTT	CSARDSGGKSYNSPLHF
TRBV27	NA	TRBJ1-4	NA	14	TGTGCCAGCAGTCACAGTAAACGAAATGAAAAACTGTTTTTT	CASSHSKRNEKLFF
TRBV18	NA	TRBJ2-2	NA	15	TGTGCCAGCCCCGCCGGTCGGGGGGCCACCGGGGAGCTGTTTTTT	CASPAGRGATGELFF
TRBV19	NA	TRBJ1-2	NA	14	TGTGCCAGTAGGTTAACACTCGGGGGCCATGGCTACACCTTC	CASRLTLGGHGYTF